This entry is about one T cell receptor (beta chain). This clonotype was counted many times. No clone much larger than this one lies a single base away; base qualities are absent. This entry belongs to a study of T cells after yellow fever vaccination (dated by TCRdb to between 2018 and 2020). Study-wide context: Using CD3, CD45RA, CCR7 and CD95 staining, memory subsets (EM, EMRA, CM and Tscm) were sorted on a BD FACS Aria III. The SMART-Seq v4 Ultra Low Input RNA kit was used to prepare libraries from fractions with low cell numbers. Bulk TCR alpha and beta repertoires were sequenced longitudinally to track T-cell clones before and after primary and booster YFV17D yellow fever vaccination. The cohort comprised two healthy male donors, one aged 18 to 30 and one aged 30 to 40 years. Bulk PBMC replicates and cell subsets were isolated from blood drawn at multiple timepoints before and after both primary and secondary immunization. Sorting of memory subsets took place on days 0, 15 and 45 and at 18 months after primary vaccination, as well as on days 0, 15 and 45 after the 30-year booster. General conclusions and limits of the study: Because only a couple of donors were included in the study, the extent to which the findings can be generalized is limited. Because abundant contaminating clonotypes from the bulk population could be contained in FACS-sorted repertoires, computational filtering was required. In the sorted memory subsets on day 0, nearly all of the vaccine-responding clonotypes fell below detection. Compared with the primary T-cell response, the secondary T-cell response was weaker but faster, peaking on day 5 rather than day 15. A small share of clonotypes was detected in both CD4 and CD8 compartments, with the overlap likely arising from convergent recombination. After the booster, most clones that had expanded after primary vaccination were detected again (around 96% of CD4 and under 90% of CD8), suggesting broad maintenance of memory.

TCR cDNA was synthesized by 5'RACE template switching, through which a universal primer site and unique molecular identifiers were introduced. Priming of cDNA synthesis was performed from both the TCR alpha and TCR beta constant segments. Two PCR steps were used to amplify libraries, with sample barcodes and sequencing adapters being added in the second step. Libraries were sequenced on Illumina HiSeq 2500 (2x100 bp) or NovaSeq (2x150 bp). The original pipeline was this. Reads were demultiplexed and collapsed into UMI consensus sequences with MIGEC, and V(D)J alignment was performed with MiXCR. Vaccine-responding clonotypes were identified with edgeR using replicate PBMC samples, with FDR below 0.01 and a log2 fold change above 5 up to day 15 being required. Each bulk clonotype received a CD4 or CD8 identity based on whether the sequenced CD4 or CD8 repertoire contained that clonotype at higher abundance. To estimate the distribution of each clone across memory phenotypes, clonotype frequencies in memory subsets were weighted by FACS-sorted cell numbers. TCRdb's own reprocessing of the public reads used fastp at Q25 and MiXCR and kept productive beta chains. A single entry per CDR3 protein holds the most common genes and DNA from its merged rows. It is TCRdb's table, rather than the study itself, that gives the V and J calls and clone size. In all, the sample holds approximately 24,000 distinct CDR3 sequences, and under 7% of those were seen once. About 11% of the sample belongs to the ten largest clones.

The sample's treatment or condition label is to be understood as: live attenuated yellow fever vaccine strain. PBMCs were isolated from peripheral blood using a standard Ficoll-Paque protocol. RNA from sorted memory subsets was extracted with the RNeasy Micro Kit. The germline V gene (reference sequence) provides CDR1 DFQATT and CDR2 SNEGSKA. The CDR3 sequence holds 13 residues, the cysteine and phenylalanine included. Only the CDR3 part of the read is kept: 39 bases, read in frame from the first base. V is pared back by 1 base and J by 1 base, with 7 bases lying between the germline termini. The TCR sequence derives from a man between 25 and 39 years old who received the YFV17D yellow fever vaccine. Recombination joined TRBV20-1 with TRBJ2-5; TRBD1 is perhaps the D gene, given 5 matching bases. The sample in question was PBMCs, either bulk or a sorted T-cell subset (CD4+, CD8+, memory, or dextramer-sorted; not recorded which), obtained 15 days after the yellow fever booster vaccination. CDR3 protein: CSARVQGQETQYF. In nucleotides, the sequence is TGCAGTGCTAGAGTCCAGGGCCAAGAGACCCAGTACTTC.